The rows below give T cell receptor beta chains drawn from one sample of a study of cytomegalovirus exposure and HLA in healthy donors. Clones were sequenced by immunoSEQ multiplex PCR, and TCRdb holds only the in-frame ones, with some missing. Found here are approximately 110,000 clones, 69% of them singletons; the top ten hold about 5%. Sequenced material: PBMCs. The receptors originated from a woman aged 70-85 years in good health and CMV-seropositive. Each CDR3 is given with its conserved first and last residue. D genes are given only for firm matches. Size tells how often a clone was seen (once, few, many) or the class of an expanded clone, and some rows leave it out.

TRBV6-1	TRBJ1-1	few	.	TGTGCCAGCAGTTTACAGGGACCCAACACTGAAGCTTTCTTT	CASSLQGPNTEAFF
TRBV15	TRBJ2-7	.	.	TGTGCCACCAGCAGAGACAGTTATCTCTACGAGCAGTACTTC	CATSRDSYLYEQYF
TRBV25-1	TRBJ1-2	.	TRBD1	TGTGCCAGCAGTGAATATACAGGGGGTAACTATGGCTACACCTTC	CASSEYTGGNYGYTF
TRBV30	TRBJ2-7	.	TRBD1	TGTGCCCGGGACCTAGGACAGGGAGACGAGCAGTACTTC	CARDLGQGDEQYF
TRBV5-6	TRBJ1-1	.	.	TGTGCCAGCAGCAAACAAGTGAACACTGAAGCTTTCTTT	CASSKQVNTEAFF
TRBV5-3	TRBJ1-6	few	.	TGTGCCAGAAGCTTGGAAAATCGGGACTCCTATAATTCACCCCTCCACTTT	CARSLENRDSYNSPLHF
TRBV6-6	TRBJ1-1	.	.	TGTGCCAGTCAGGCAGCTTCAAACACTGAAGCTTTCTTT	CASQAASNTEAFF
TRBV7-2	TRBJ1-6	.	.	TGTGCCAGCCAAGGCGCAGGGGACTATAATTCACCCCTCCACTTT	CASQGAGDYNSPLHF
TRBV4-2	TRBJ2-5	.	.	TGTGCCAGCAGCCAAGGACAGGACCAAGAGACCCAGTACTTC	CASSQGQDQETQYF
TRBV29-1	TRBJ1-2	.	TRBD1	TGCAGCGTTGAAAGGGACAGCTTCTATGGCTACACCTTC	CSVERDSFYGYTF
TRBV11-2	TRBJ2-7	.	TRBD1	TGTGCCAGCAGCTTAGGGACAGGGGTCTACGAGCAGTACTTC	CASSLGTGVYEQYF
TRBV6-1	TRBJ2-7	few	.	TGTGCCAGCAGTGAGACACTAGGCTCCTACGAGCAGTACTTC	CASSETLGSYEQYF
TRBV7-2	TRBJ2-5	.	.	TGTGCCAGCAGCCTTAGCTACCAAGAGACCCAGTACTTC	CASSLSYQETQYF
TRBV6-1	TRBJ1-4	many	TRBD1	TGTGCCAGCAGTATGACAGGGGGCGGTGGTGAAAAACTGTTTTTT	CASSMTGGGGEKLFF
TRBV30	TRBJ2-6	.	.	TGTGCCTGGATACCGGGGGCTGGGGCCAACGTCCTGACTTTC	CAWIPGAGANVLTF
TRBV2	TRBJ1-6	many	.	TGTGCCAGCAGTGGCCAGTTGAATTCACCCCTCCACTTT	CASSGQLNSPLHF
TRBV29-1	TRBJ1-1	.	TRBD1	TGCAGCGGAGAAAGACAGGGGGACAGGGAAAGCACTGAAGCTTTCTTT	CSGERQGDRESTEAFF
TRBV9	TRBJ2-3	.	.	TGTGCCAGCAGCGAGGGGGGGACACAAGATACGCAGTATTTT	CASSEGGTQDTQYF
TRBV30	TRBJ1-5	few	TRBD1	TGTGCCTGGAGTGTACATCAAAGGGGGCACAATCAGCCCCAGCATTTT	CAWSVHQRGHNQPQHF
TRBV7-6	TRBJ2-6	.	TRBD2	TGTGCCAGCAGCTTAAAGACTAGCGGGGGGTCTGGGGCCAACGTCCTGACTTTC	CASSLKTSGGSGANVLTF
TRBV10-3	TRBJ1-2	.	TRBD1	TGTGCCATCAGCGAGATACAGGGGCTGGATGGCTACACCTTC	CAISEIQGLDGYTF
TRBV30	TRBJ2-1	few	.	TGTGCCTGGAGGAATCGGGGGTTGGCCTACAATGAGCAGTTCTTC	CAWRNRGLAYNEQFF
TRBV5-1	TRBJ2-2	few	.	TGCGCCAGCAGCTTTATCCAGACCGGGGAGCTGTTTTTT	CASSFIQTGELFF
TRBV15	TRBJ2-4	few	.	TGTGCCACCTCCAGAGAGGGAACTGGGGGGAGTGACATTCAGTACTTC	CATSREGTGGSDIQYF
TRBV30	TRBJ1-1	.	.	TGTGCCTGGAGGAGGGGGTTGAACACTGAAGCTTTCTTT	CAWRRGLNTEAFF
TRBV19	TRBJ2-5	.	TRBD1	TGTGCCAGTAGTCCCTCGTCCAGGGGGCTGGAGACCCAGTACTTC	CASSPSSRGLETQYF
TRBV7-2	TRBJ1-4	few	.	TGTGCCAGCAGCTTAGCTTATGGAGGGATTAATGAAAAACTGTTTTTT	CASSLAYGGINEKLFF
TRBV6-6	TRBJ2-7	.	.	TGTGCCAGCAGTCGTAGCGAGAGCTCCTACGAGCAGTACTTC	CASSRSESSYEQYF
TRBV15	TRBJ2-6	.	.	TGTGCCACCAGCAGAGTCGGGGGCTCTGGGGCCAACGTCCTGACTTTC	CATSRVGGSGANVLTF
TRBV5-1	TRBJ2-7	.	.	TGCGCCAGCAGCCCCACCACGGTCCGCCAATACGAGCAGTACTTC	CASSPTTVRQYEQYF
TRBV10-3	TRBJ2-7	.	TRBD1	TGTGCCATCAGTTCGGACAGGGGCGCCTACGAGCAGTACTTC	CAISSDRGAYEQYF
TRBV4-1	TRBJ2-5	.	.	TGCGCCAGCAGCCCCCAGGCCCCAGGCCCCCAGGACCAAGAGACCCAGTACTTC	CASSPQAPGPQDQETQYF
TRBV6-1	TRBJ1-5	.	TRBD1	TGTGCCAGCATATCACAGGGGCAGGGCAATCAGCCCCAGCATTTT	CASISQGQGNQPQHF
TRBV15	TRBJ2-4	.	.	TGTGCCACCAGCACCAGACAGGCATCCATAGCCAAAAACATTCAGTACTTC	CATSTRQASIAKNIQYF
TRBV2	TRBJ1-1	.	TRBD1	TGTGCCAGCAGTGGCCAGGGGGCGAACACTGAAGCTTTCTTT	CASSGQGANTEAFF
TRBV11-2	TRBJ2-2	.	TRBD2	TGTGCCAGCAGCTTAACGGGACTAGCGGCCACCGGGGAGCTGTTTTTT	CASSLTGLAATGELFF
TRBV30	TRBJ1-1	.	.	TGTGCCTGGATAGCCACCCCTGGAGCTTTCTTT	CAWIATPGAFF
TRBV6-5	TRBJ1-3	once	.	TGTGCCAGCAGTTACTCGCCGCGGAGGGACGGAAACACCATATATTTT	CASSYSPRRDGNTIYF